The 14 T cell receptor beta chains listed next were all sequenced from one sample in a study of cytomegalovirus exposure and HLA in healthy donors. PCR primers comprised 60 Vbeta and 13 Jbeta primers. The table came from immunoSEQ multiplex PCR; TCRdb's copy has only in-frame clones and leaves some out. The sample carries about 140,000 clones, roughly four fifths recorded once. Sequencing was carried out using PBMCs. These receptor sequences come from a woman in her 50s in good health and CMV-seropositive.

This chain joins TRBV6-5 and TRBJ2-7; D gene uncertain. The CDR3 has 14 residues. Trimming left V 4 bases short and J 3 bases short, with 13 bases between. Germline loops: CDR1 MNHEY, CDR2 SVGAGI. The CDR3 sequence: CASSFSRANYEQYF. Here the CDR3 DNA reads TGTGCCAGCAGTTTTTCACGAGCGAACTACGAGCAGTACTTC.

The chain is built from TRBV29-1 and TRBJ2-3; tentative D call: TRBD1 (6 bases). This CDR3 has 14 amino acids. In germline, CDR1 is SQVTM, CDR2 ANQGSEA. V lost 1 base to trimming and J lost 4 bases, with 12 bases between them. The CDR3 nucleotides read TGCAGCGTTGAAGTCCAGGGGACCCCAGATACGCAGTATTTT. Protein: CSVEVQGTPDTQYF.

The V call is TRBV5-1, the J call TRBJ2-7; possibly TRBD2 for D (7 bases). The CDR3 is 14 amino acids. Trimming took 1 base from V and 8 from J, leaving 16 bases between them. Germline-derived CDR1 and CDR2 are SGHRS and YFSETQ. The CDR3 protein is CASSLSGGLGQQYF. CDR3 coding DNA: TGCGCCAGCAGCTTGTCGGGGGGCCTCGGGCAGCAGTACTTC.

This clone was observed a few times. This rearrangement joins TRBV13 to TRBJ2-2; 11 nucleotides line up with TRBD1. Per germline, CDR1 PRHDT and CDR2 FYEKMQ (reference sequence). The CDR3 spans 15 residues. The junction had 4 bases not matched to a gene; V was cut back by 5 bases and J by 5 bases. This CDR3 reads CASSQGQGVTGELFF. DNA of the CDR3: TGTGCCAGCAGCCAGGGACAGGGGGTAACCGGGGAGCTGTTTTTT.

This clone was counted once. This chain connects TRBV29-1 to TRBJ1-2, with TRBD1 matching 8 bases. Germline V gives CDR1 SQVTM, CDR2 ANQGSEA. This CDR3 has 14 residues. With 6 bases clipped from V and 4 bases from J, the junction kept 10 bases outside the gene matches. For the CDR3, the DNA is TGCAGCGTCCCGCAGGGGGCGCAGGCCTATGGCTACACCTTC. Encoded protein: CSVPQGAQAYGYTF.

This chain connects TRBV6-1 to TRBJ2-3; D may be TRBD1 (6 bases). The CDR3 is made up of 17 amino acids. V shed 3 bases and J shed 0 bases, with 16 bases lying between them. Per the germline V gene, CDR1 is MNHNS and CDR2 is SASEGT. The CDR3 here is CASSDRGVPPSTDTQYF. The CDR3 DNA reads as TGTGCCAGCAGTGACAGGGGCGTACCTCCTAGCACAGATACGCAGTATTTT.

The genes are TRBV7-2 and TRBJ2-7; TRBD2 agrees at 12 bases. Germline assignment: CDR1 SGHTA and CDR2 FQGNSA. With V trimmed by 5 bases and J by 7 bases, 18 bases remained unmatched. The length of the CDR3 is 18 residues. For the CDR3, the DNA is TGTGCCAGCAGCCCCCGTCTAGCGGGGGGGTACGGGGTAGGAGAGCAGTACTTC. Residues: CASSPRLAGGYGVGEQYF.

This sequence joins TRBV20-1 and TRBJ2-7; D unclear. Trimming left V 0 bases short and J 11 bases short, with 11 bases between. Germline CDR1 and CDR2: DFQATT and SNEGSKA (reference sequence). This CDR3 has 11 residues. The CDR3 sequence is CSARDLEQEYF. The CDR3 DNA is TGCAGTGCTAGAGATCTTGAGCAGGAGTACTTC.

This chain joins TRBV11-1 and TRBJ1-6; the D gene is possibly TRBD1 (5 bases). The germline CDR1 and CDR2 sequences are SGHAT and FQDESV (reference sequence). The CDR3 covers 13 residues. V gave up 7 bases and J gave up 6 bases, with 10 bases separating them. The chain's CDR3 is CASKIRGNSPLHF. The CDR3 region has the DNA TGTGCCAGCAAGATAAGGGGTAATTCACCCCTCCACTTT.

The chain employs TRBV4-2 and TRBJ1-2, with D possibly TRBD1 on 5 matching bases. With 4 bases removed from V and 3 bases from J, the gap between germline ends came to 9 bases. CDR3 length: 13 amino acids. Looked up from germline, CDR1 is LGHNA and CDR2 is YNFKEQ. CDR3 bases: TGTGCCAGCAGCCGTCCGGGGGACTATGGCTACACCTTC. This gives the protein CASSRPGDYGYTF.

V is TRBV27 and J is TRBJ2-7, with 8 bases lining up with TRBD1. Germline CDR1 is MNHEY and CDR2 is SMNVEV (reference sequence). Unmatched junction bases numbered 7, after V lost 6 bases and J lost 3 bases. The length of the CDR3 is 14 residues. CDR3 nucleotide sequence: TGTGCCAGCAGGGGGACAGGCTACCTCTACGAGCAGTACTTC. Amino acids: CASRGTGYLYEQYF.

The rearrangement links TRBV7-9 to TRBJ2-1; a possible D gene is TRBD1 (5 bases). Germline V gene lookup returns CDR1 SEHNR and CDR2 FQNEAQ (reference sequence). V shed 4 bases and J shed 3 bases, with 25 bases lying between them. The CDR3 contains 19 residues. The DNA for the CDR3 is TGTGCCAGCAGCTCCACGAACTCCCTCCCAGGGTCTAACTACAATGAGCAGTTCTTC. Its translation: CASSSTNSLPGSNYNEQFF.

This clone was counted a single time. The J gene is TRBJ2-5, the V gene TRBV2; TRBD1 matches at 7 bases. The J call is doubtful: the DNA matches TRBJ2-7 better. Germline-derived CDR1 and CDR2 are SNHLY and FYNNEI. This CDR3 is built from 15 residues. CDR3: CASSARGRSAYEQYF. CDR3 coding DNA: TGTGCCAGCAGTGCAAGGGGGCGCAGCGCCTACGAGCAGTACTTC.

The chain recombines TRBV5-1 with TRBJ1-1; D remains ambiguous. In germline, CDR1 is SGHRS, CDR2 YFSETQ. V dropped 3 bases and J dropped 5 bases, with 14 bases sitting between them. This CDR3 is 14 amino acids long. This CDR3 is CASSSQPGNTEAFF. The CDR3 DNA sequence: TGCGCCAGCAGCTCGCAACCCGGGAATACTGAAGCTTTCTTT.